This T cell receptor beta chain is drawn from a study of Ad26.COV2.S vaccination and SARS-CoV-2 variants. Findings and limits, study-wide: It was reported that spike-specific CD8+ and CD4+ T cell responses were substantially broad after vaccination. The study found similar non-spike TCR breadth in vaccine and placebo recipients. People given the vaccine had a wider spike-specific TCR breadth than placebo recipients did.

The table came from immunoSEQ multiplex PCR; TCRdb's copy has only in-frame clones and leaves some out. The repertoire holds tens of thousands of clones, with roughly 85% as singletons. The germline V gene encodes CDR1 MDHEN and CDR2 SYDVKM. With 3 bases removed from V and 2 bases from J, the gap between germline ends came to 13 bases. CDR3 length: 15 amino acids. As for this clone: Its target is not known.

This specimen consisted of peripheral blood, obtained after recovery from COVID-19. The clonotype comes from a human donor who had recovered from COVID-19. The genes are TRBV28 and TRBJ1-1, with D unclear. Here the CDR3 DNA reads TGTGCCAGCAGTTTGTCTATAGGTGACAACACTGAAGCTTTCTTT. It is translated as CASSLSIGDNTEAFF.